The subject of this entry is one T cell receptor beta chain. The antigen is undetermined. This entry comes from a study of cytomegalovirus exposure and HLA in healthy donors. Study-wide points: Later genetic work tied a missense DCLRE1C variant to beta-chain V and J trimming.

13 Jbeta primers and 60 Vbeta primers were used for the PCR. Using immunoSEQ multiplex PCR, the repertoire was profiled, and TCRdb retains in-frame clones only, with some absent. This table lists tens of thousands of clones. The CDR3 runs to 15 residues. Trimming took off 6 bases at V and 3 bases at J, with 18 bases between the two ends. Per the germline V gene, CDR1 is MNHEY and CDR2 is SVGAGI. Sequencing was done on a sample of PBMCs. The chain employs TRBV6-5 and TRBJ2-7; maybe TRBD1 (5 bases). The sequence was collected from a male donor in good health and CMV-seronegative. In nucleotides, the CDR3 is TGTGCCAGCAGGTCCCTTCACGACAGTTTCTACGAGCAGTACTTC. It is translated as CASRSLHDSFYEQYF.